These 21 T cell receptor beta chains share one sample of origin, sequenced in a study of T cells in Graves' hyperthyroidism and ophthalmopathy. Amplification yielded TCR beta CDR3 regions, with RNA transcripts as the source. The TCR CDR3 first-round RT-PCR relied on the HTBI primer set. TCRdb recomputed calls from the multiplex PCR reads with MiXCR, one row per CDR3 protein. The sample carries 240,000 or so distinct CDR3 sequences, around 15% recorded once. Material: blood. The receptors shown here come from a woman aged 18-29 years with Graves' ophthalmopathy.

This clonotype was seen ten or more times. The chain links TRBV5-6 to TRBJ2-7; 9 bases align to TRBD1. The CDR3 is made up of 16 amino acids. J was trimmed by 5 bases and V by 2 bases; bases with no gene match: 11. Germline-derived CDR1 and CDR2 are SGHDT and YYEEEE. The CDR3 spells CASSLITGQGFHEQYF. DNA of the CDR3: TGTGCCAGCAGCTTAATCACAGGACAGGGGTTTCACGAGCAGTACTTC.

Relative to its sample, this clonotype is medium-sized. V gene TRBV11-2 combines with J gene TRBJ2-1; D possibly uses TRBD1 or TRBD2 (5 bases each). Germline CDR1 SGHAT, CDR2 FQNNGV. The CDR3 length is 12 residues. Trimming stripped 3 bases from V and 11 bases from J, with 11 bases between. CDR3 bases: TGTGCCAGCAGCTTCTCCGGGACCCAGCAGTTCTTC. Its translation: CASSFSGTQQFF.

This clonotype was counted many times. The CDR3 DNA reads as TGTGCCAGCAGCAAGAGGACAGGGGGGGTGGCCGTGAACACTGAAGCTTTCTTT. Translating it yields CASSKRTGGVAVNTEAFF. The chain has TRBV3-1 and TRBJ1-1, with 10 nucleotides matching TRBD1. Trimming at V came to 5 bases and at J to 0 bases, leaving 12 bases not matched to a gene. The germline V gene has CDR1 LGHDT and CDR2 YNNKEL (reference sequence). The CDR3 totals 18 residues. Based on the CDR3 plus reference TRBV3-1 and TRBJ1-1, the full variable domain is DTAVSQTPKYLVTQMGNDKSIKCEQNLGHDTMYWYKQDSKKFLKIMFSYNNKELIINETVPNRFSPKSPDKAHLNLHINSLELGDSAVYFCASSKRTGGVAVNTEAFFGQGTRLTVV.

Ten or more counts support this clonotype. This chain links TRBV7-2 with TRBJ2-2; 7 nucleotides line up with TRBD2. CDR1 and CDR2 from the germline V gene are SGHTA and FQGNSA. The CDR3 consists of 15 residues. The junction had 8 bases not matched to a gene; V was cut back by 3 bases and J by 7 bases. The CDR3 loop is CASSFTASGGGELFF. CDR3 nucleotides: TGTGCCAGCAGCTTTACGGCTAGCGGTGGCGGGGAGCTGTTTTTT.

This clonotype was found a few times. A much bigger clone sits one base away, suggesting this may be a read error. The CDR3 DNA reads TGTGCCAGCAGTTCCGGGGCGAGGGCATACAATGAGCAGTTCTTC. Translated, it gives CASSSGARAYNEQFF. The chain combines TRBV27 with TRBJ2-1; D may match TRBD1 or TRBD2 (5 bases each). The CDR3 runs to 15 residues. Trimming removed 4 bases at V and 4 bases at J, with 14 bases between. Germline V gene data show CDR1 as MNHEY and CDR2 as SMNVEV (reference sequence).

This clonotype was found many times. The V and J genes are TRBV9 and TRBJ2-2; D might be TRBD1 or TRBD2, each matching 6 bases. The V gene's germline CDR1 is SGDLS and CDR2 YYNGEE. The CDR3 is 14 residues long. The V and J ends lost 2 bases and 7 bases respectively, with 12 bases between them. For the CDR3, the DNA is TGTGCCAGCAGCGTGGGGGGCTCTGACGGGGAGCTGTTTTTT. Translating gives CASSVGGSDGELFF.

This clonotype has ten or more counts. V usage is TRBV6-1 and J usage is TRBJ1-5; TRBD1 aligns across 8 bases. Germline V gene sequence: CDR1 MNHNS, CDR2 SASEGT. The V and J ends lost 7 bases and 3 bases, in that order; junction bases with no gene match: 8. The CDR3 has 15 amino acids. Here the CDR3 DNA reads TGTGCCAGCACCCCGGGACAGGCGAACAATCAGCCCCAGCATTTT. It encodes CASTPGQANNQPQHF.

The chain links TRBV28 to TRBJ2-7; TRBD2 matches at 13 bases. The V gene's germline CDR1 is MDHEN and CDR2 SYDVKM. Losses at the gene ends were 7 bases for V and 2 bases for J; bases not matched to a gene: 14. The CDR3 totals 18 residues. The CDR3, as DNA: TGTGCCAGCAACCCAACGGTGAGGACTAGCGGGAGAACCTACGAGCAGTACTTC. Translation: CASNPTVRTSGRTYEQYF.

This clonotype was seen repeatedly, ten times or more. This chain joins TRBV28 and TRBJ1-5; a weak D match, TRBD1 (6 bases). V was shortened by 6 bases and J by 2 bases, with 17 bases between the two germline ends. This CDR3 has 16 amino acids. Germline-derived CDR1 and CDR2 are MDHEN and SYDVKM. This CDR3 is CASRAFRDIGNQPQHF. The CDR3 nucleotides read TGTGCCAGCAGGGCTTTCCGGGACATCGGCAATCAGCCCCAGCATTTT.

The chain has TRBV20-1 and TRBJ2-2; TRBD2 agrees at 12 bases. Germline V gene data show CDR1 as DFQATT and CDR2 as SNEGSKA (reference sequence). The CDR3 is 16 amino acids. Trimming cost V 3 bases and J 4 bases; bases outside gene matches: 6. This CDR3 is CSARPTSGRGTGELFF. CDR3 bases: TGCAGTGCTAGGCCGACTAGCGGGAGAGGCACCGGGGAGCTGTTTTTT.

This clonotype was seen repeatedly, ten times or more. This chain links TRBV19 with TRBJ1-1; 9 nucleotides match TRBD1. This CDR3 comprises 15 residues. J lost 5 bases, V lost 5 bases, and 9 bases had no gene match. The germline gives CDR1 LNHDA, CDR2 SQIVND (reference sequence). The CDR3 DNA follows: TGTGCCAGTAGTGGAAACAGGGGGCGGTGGACTGAAGCTTTCTTT. Its protein product is CASSGNRGRWTEAFF.

In this sample, this clonotype turned up many times. This chain links TRBV7-2 with TRBJ2-5; tentatively, D is TRBD1 (5 bases). The CDR3 length is 14 residues. CDR1 is SGHTA and CDR2 is FQGNSA in the germline V gene. Trimming shortened V by 0 bases and J by 2 bases, and 7 bases separated the two germline ends. This CDR3 is CASSLAQAQETQYF. The DNA of the CDR3 is TGTGCCAGCAGCTTAGCACAGGCTCAAGAGACCCAGTACTTC. The complete variable domain, with remaining parts taken from reference TRBV7-2 and TRBJ2-5, reads GAGVSQSPSNKVTEKGKDVELRCDPISGHTALYWYRQSLGQGLEFLIYFQGNSAPDKSGLPSDRFSAERTGGSVSTLTIQRTQQEDSAVYLCASSLAQAQETQYFGPGTRLLVL.

This clonotype has ten or more counts. The chain combines TRBV7-9 with TRBJ1-2, with D maybe TRBD1 (6 bases). In germline, CDR1 is SEHNR, CDR2 FQNEAQ (reference sequence). The CDR3 covers 14 residues. V was clipped by 3 bases and J by 2 bases, with 10 bases between them. The chain's CDR3 is CASSFIDRNYGYTF. The CDR3 DNA reads as TGTGCCAGCAGCTTCATCGACAGGAACTATGGCTACACCTTC.

This clonotype was picked up a small number of times. The chain employs TRBV12-3 or TRBV12-4 and TRBJ1-4; D gene unclear. Trimming stripped 3 bases from V and 8 bases from J, with 7 bases between. The CDR3 sequence is 12 residues long. The CDR3 region has the DNA TGTGCCAGCAGTTTCCTCGGGGAAAAACTGTTTTTT. Protein sequence: CASSFLGEKLFF.

This clonotype was recorded many times. The chain carries TRBV6-2 or TRBV6-3 and TRBJ1-6; D is unclear. Germline CDR1 MNHEY, CDR2 SVGEGT. Trimming removed 5 bases from V and 6 bases from J, with 17 bases in between. This CDR3 is 16 amino acids long. CDR3 in amino acids: CASSLQTGSRNSPLHF. The CDR3 DNA reads TGTGCCAGCAGTCTACAGACGGGGTCTCGTAATTCACCCCTCCACTTT.

The genes are TRBV14 and TRBJ1-2; 7 nucleotides agree with TRBD1. The CDR3 runs 12 residues. Germline V lookup: CDR1 SGHDN, CDR2 FVKESK. Unmatched junction bases numbered 2, after V lost 5 bases and J lost 5 bases. CDR3 nucleotides: TGTGCCAGCAGCGCACAGGGGTATGGCTACACCTTC. This encodes CASSAQGYGYTF.

A few counts support this clonotype. The junction departs from the called germline gene at one end, perhaps through a read error. This chain uses TRBV3-1 with TRBJ1-3, with D perhaps matching TRBD1 (6 bases). This CDR3 comprises 15 residues. Germline values: CDR1 LGHDT, CDR2 YNNKEL (reference sequence). CDR3 DNA sequence: TGCGCCAGCAGCCAAGCGGGGGCCTCTGGAAACACCATATATTTT. This codes for CASSQAGASGNTIYF.

This clonotype has at least ten counts. The chain combines TRBV29-1 with TRBJ1-2; maybe TRBD1 (5 bases). Trimming took 4 bases from V and 4 from J, leaving 16 bases between them. Germline V lookup: CDR1 SQVTM, CDR2 ANQGSEA. This CDR3 is 14 amino acids long. The CDR3 bases are TGCAGCGTTGCGGGACGCACGGAGGGCTATGGCTACACCTTC. This encodes CSVAGRTEGYGYTF. The full variable domain, in which reference TRBV29-1 and TRBJ1-2 provide the parts outside the CDR3, is SAVISQKPSRDICQRGTSLTIQCQVDSQVTMMFWYRQQPGQSLTLIATANQGSEATYESGFVIDKFPISRPNLTFSTLTVSNMSPEDSSIYLCSVAGRTEGYGYTFGSGTRLTVV.

The genes are TRBV7-2 and TRBJ1-6; D is possibly TRBD1 (5 bases). The CDR3 contains 14 residues. Trimming left V 5 bases short and J 5 bases short, with 10 bases between. Germline CDR1 is SGHTA and CDR2 is FQGNSA. The chain's CDR3 is CASSASGDNSPLHF. CDR3 nucleotide sequence: TGTGCCAGCAGCGCCTCGGGGGATAATTCACCCCTCCACTTT.

This clonotype occurred a few times. The chain employs TRBV5-1 and TRBJ2-5; D is uncertain. Germline V gene lookup returns CDR1 SGHRS and CDR2 YFSETQ. This CDR3 has 13 amino acids. Trimming shortened V by 7 bases and J by 4 bases, and 14 bases separated the two germline ends. CDR3 sequence: CASGTNLLETQYF. The CDR3 DNA reads TGCGCCAGCGGCACTAACCTACTAGAGACCCAGTACTTC. Full variable domain (rest looked up from reference TRBV5-1 and TRBJ2-5): KAGVTQTPRYLIKTRGQQVTLSCSPISGHRSVSWYQQTPGQGLQFLFEYFSETQRNKGNFPGRFSGRQFSNSRSEMNVSTLELGDSALYLCASGTNLLETQYFGPGTRLLVL.

This clonotype was detected ten times or more. This rearrangement joins TRBV28 to TRBJ1-1, with a possible D match to TRBD1 (5 bases). The CDR3 contains 14 residues. The germline gives CDR1 MDHEN, CDR2 SYDVKM. V lost 3 bases and J lost 3, with 11 bases in between. The DNA of the CDR3 is TGTGCCAGCAGTTTTCAGGGTTCGGACACTGAAGCTTTCTTT. It encodes CASSFQGSDTEAFF.